A single T cell receptor beta chain is shown here with its context. The data stem from a study of blood T cell repertoires in COVID-19. Profiled with immunoSEQ multiplex PCR; TCRdb holds only in-frame clones, not every one. The repertoire holds around 220,000 clones, about nine tenths seen once, with about 6.3% in the top ten. This CDR3 spans 13 amino acids. V lost 10 bases, J lost 3 bases, and 3 bases stayed unmatched. Per the germline V gene, CDR1 is LGHDT and CDR2 is YNNKEL (reference sequence). The TCR sequence derives from a woman between 25 and 40 years old with acute COVID-19. V is TRBV3-1 (or the pseudogene TRBV3-2) and J is TRBJ2-1; 10 nucleotides agree with TRBD1. Sequencing was carried out using PBMCs or T cells enriched from blood (not recorded which). For the CDR3, the DNA is TGTGCCACCAGGGACAGGGGCTACAATGAGCAGTTCTTC. Its protein is CATRDRGYNEQFF.